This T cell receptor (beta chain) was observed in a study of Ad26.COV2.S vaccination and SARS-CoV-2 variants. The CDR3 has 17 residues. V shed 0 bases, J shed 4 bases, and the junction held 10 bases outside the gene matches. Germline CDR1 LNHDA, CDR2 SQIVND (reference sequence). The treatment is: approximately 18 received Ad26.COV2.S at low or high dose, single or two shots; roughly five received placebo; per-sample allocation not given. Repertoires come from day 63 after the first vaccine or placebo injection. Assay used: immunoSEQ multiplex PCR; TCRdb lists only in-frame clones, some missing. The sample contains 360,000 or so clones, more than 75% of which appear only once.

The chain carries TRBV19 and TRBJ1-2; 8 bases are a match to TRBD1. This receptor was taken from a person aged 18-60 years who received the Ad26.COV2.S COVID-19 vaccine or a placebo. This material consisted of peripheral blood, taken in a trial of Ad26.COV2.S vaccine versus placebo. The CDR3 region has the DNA TGTGCCAGTAGTATAGATCATTTGGGGACAGGCTCCTATGGCTACACCTTC. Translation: CASSIDHLGTGSYGYTF.